These 22 T cell receptor beta chains were all obtained from the same sample, sequenced in a study of shared clonotypes between healthy human individuals. Generated by immunoSEQ multiplex PCR, the TCRdb table keeps only in-frame clones and is missing some. The sample yields about 2.4 million clones, around nine tenths seen once. Sequenced material: naive CD4+ T cells sorted from blood. The subset here: CD45RA+ positively selected. Receptors were obtained from a man aged 18 to 29 in good health.

The chain carries TRBV18 and TRBJ2-7, with a possible D match to TRBD1 (5 bases). Germline V gene sequence: CDR1 KGHSH, CDR2 LQKENI. This CDR3 is built from 14 residues. V dropped 2 bases and J dropped 6 bases, with 14 bases sitting between them. As DNA, the CDR3 is TGTGCCAGCTCACCAAATTGGCAGGGCAGCGAGCAGTACTTC. Translated: CASSPNWQGSEQYF.

V usage is TRBV6-5 and J usage is TRBJ2-3; TRBD2 matches 10 bases. CDR3 length: 15 residues. Trimming cost V 9 bases and J 4 bases; bases outside gene matches: 10. CDR1 and CDR2 (germline): MNHEY, SVGAGI. The DNA of the CDR3 is TGTGCCAGTACAGCGGGAGGGCGTCCCGCAGATACGCAGTATTTT. Protein product: CASTAGGRPADTQYF.

This chain connects TRBV6-1 to TRBJ1-5; perhaps TRBD1 as D (6 bases). With 2 bases removed from V and 9 bases from J, the gap between germline ends came to 14 bases. Per the germline V gene, CDR1 is MNHNS and CDR2 is SASEGT. This CDR3 region has 14 residues. The CDR3 spells CASSEWGGPPPQHF. The CDR3 bases are TGTGCCAGCAGTGAATGGGGGGGCCCCCCGCCCCAGCATTTT.

The J gene is TRBJ2-7, the V gene TRBV6-6; D remains ambiguous. Deletions cut 2 bases from V and 3 bases from J, with 5 bases between. Germline V gene lookup returns CDR1 MNHNY and CDR2 SVGAGI (reference sequence). The CDR3 extends over 12 amino acids. The CDR3 is CASSYRFYEQYF. The CDR3 bases are TGTGCCAGCAGTTACCGCTTCTACGAGCAGTACTTC.

This clone appeared a single time. The chain joins TRBV28 to TRBJ2-1; D is uncertain. The CDR3 spans 15 residues. V was cut by 3 bases and J by 8 bases, with 17 bases left in between. The V gene's germline CDR1 is MDHEN and CDR2 SYDVKM. DNA of the CDR3: TGTGCCAGCAGTTTTGTGGGCGCGAGAGGCTATGAGCAGTTCTTC. Translation: CASSFVGARGYEQFF. The variable domain in full, with the rest retrieved from reference TRBV28 and TRBJ2-1, is DVKVTQSSRYLVKRTGEKVFLECVQDMDHENMFWYRQDPGLGLRLIYFSYDVKMKEKGDIPEGYSVSREKKERFSLILESASTNQTSMYLCASSFVGARGYEQFFGPGTRLTVL.

The V call is TRBV5-1, the J call TRBJ2-5; TRBD2 might be the D (7 bases). Trimming took off 6 bases at V and 3 bases at J, with 15 bases between the two ends. This CDR3 is built from 14 residues. CDR1 is SGHRS, CDR2 YFSETQ, per germline. The CDR3 region has the DNA TGCGCCAGCACCCAAAGGGGGGGGGAAGAGACCCAGTACTTC. Translating gives CASTQRGGEETQYF. The full variable domain, with the rest looked up from reference TRBV5-1 and TRBJ2-5, is KAGVTQTPRYLIKTRGQQVTLSCSPISGHRSVSWYQQTPGQGLQFLFEYFSETQRNKGNFPGRFSGRQFSNSRSEMNVSTLELGDSALYLCASTQRGGEETQYFGPGTRLLVL.

In nucleotides, the CDR3 is TGTGCCAGCAGTGACTCGAGGGGCACTGAAGCTTTCTTT. Protein: CASSDSRGTEAFF. The rearrangement joins TRBV6-4 to TRBJ1-1; TRBD1 is a possible D gene (5 bases). CDR1 and CDR2 from the germline V gene are MRHNA and SNTAGT. V was clipped by 0 bases and J by 4 bases, with 6 bases between them. The CDR3 runs to 13 residues.

There are a few counts of this clone. The rearrangement links TRBV11-2 to TRBJ2-4; no firm D call. The ends were cut back, 3 bases at V and 8 bases at J, with 8 bases in the middle. There are 12 residues in the CDR3. The germline CDR1 and CDR2 sequences are SGHAT and FQNNGV. The CDR3 nucleotides are TGTGCCAGCAGCTTGTTTGGGGACATTCAGTACTTC. This translates into CASSLFGDIQYF.

The J gene is TRBJ2-1, the V gene TRBV10-3; 8 bases fit TRBD2. Germline V lookup: CDR1 ENHRY, CDR2 SYGVKD. The trim removed 7 bases at V and 8 bases at J, leaving 13 bases unmatched. The CDR3 loop spans 15 amino acids. The CDR3 bases are TGTGCCATCAACTCCGGGGCTAGCGGGCAGGATGAGCAGTTCTTC. Its translation: CAINSGASGQDEQFF.

The genes are TRBV28 and TRBJ2-2; the D call may be TRBD1 or TRBD2 (6 bases each). Trimming pared 6 bases from V and 8 bases from J, leaving 16 bases between. The CDR3 length is 14 residues. Germline V gene lookup returns CDR1 MDHEN and CDR2 SYDVKM. CDR3 residues: CASSIRGPTGELFF. The CDR3 region has the DNA TGTGCCAGCAGCATCCGGGGGCCCACAGGGGAGCTGTTTTTT. Variable domain in full (rest from reference TRBV28 and TRBJ2-2): DVKVTQSSRYLVKRTGEKVFLECVQDMDHENMFWYRQDPGLGLRLIYFSYDVKMKEKGDIPEGYSVSREKKERFSLILESASTNQTSMYLCASSIRGPTGELFFGEGSRLTVL.

The chain joins TRBV6-5 to TRBJ2-3, with D tentatively TRBD1 or TRBD2 (5 bases each). With 5 bases removed from V and 0 bases from J, the gap between germline ends came to 12 bases. Germline V gene data show CDR1 as MNHEY and CDR2 as SVGAGI. The CDR3 is 15 amino acids. CDR3 residues: CASSTGLTSTDTQYF. The CDR3 DNA is TGTGCCAGCAGTACGGGGCTAACTAGCACAGATACGCAGTATTTT.

V usage is TRBV5-1 and J usage is TRBJ2-5; 16 nucleotides agree with TRBD2. V gave up 4 bases and J gave up 7 bases; unmatched junction bases: 16. Germline V gene lookup returns CDR1 SGHRS and CDR2 YFSETQ. The CDR3 has 19 residues. This CDR3 reads CASSPGLAGGPSHDATQYF. Here the CDR3 DNA reads TGCGCCAGCAGCCCGGGACTAGCGGGGGGGCCTTCCCACGATGCGACCCAGTACTTC.

The genes are TRBV18 and TRBJ2-5; D remains unclear. The V gene's germline CDR1 is KGHSH and CDR2 LQKENI. CDR3 length: 13 amino acids. The V and J ends lost 3 bases and 2 bases respectively, with 7 bases between them. The chain's CDR3 is CASSPMGQETQYF. CDR3 nucleotides: TGTGCCAGCTCACCGATGGGACAAGAGACCCAGTACTTC.

V usage is TRBV18 and J usage is TRBJ1-1; D gene ambiguous. The CDR3 is 16 amino acids. Germline CDR1 reads KGHSH; CDR2 reads LQKENI. Between the trimmed V and J ends, which lost 0 bases and 1 base, there was a span of 12 bases. CDR3 sequence (DNA): TGTGCCAGCTCACCACCTGGTGTCCTTCAGAACACTGAAGCTTTCTTT. Translated, it gives CASSPPGVLQNTEAFF.

A word on this clone: Other nucleotide sequences in the sample specify the same CDR3. The chain recombines TRBV11-2 with TRBJ2-7; D assignment may be TRBD1 or TRBD2 (5 bases each). The CDR3 sequence is 14 residues long. V was pared by 5 bases and J by 0 bases, with 11 bases between. From germline, CDR1 is SGHAT and CDR2 FQNNGV. In DNA form, the CDR3 reads TGTGCCAGCAGCCGGGGCGGGTCCTCCTACGAGCAGTACTTC. Translating it yields CASSRGGSSYEQYF.

The chain links TRBV27 to TRBJ2-7; 9 positions match TRBD1. The germline V gene has CDR1 MNHEY and CDR2 SMNVEV (reference sequence). Unmatched junction bases numbered 17, after V lost 0 bases and J lost 2 bases. The CDR3 length is 20 residues. For the CDR3, the DNA is TGTGCCAGCAGTTTATCCCAACCCGACAGGGGGGAAACCTCCACCTACGAGCAGTACTTC. Protein: CASSLSQPDRGETSTYEQYF.

The chain employs TRBV6-4 and TRBJ1-1; 8 nucleotides agree with TRBD1. The CDR3 runs 13 residues. The V gene's germline CDR1 is MRHNA and CDR2 SNTAGT. Trimming cost V 6 bases and J 4 bases; bases outside gene matches: 4. Written as DNA, the CDR3 is TGTGCCAGCAGGGAAACAGGGGGCACTGAAGCTTTCTTT. It translates to CASRETGGTEAFF.

This chain connects TRBV4-3 to TRBJ1-3, with D unclear. V lost 0 bases and J lost 4, with 7 bases in between. Germline V CDR1 and CDR2: LGHNA, YSLEER. The CDR3 extends over 14 amino acids. For the CDR3, the DNA is TGCGCCAGCAGCCAAGAGGGTTTCGGAAACACCATATATTTT. This encodes CASSQEGFGNTIYF.

The rearrangement joins TRBV28 to TRBJ2-7; 15 bases match TRBD2. With V trimmed by 5 bases and J by 3 bases, 8 bases remained unmatched. The CDR3 extends over 17 amino acids. The germline CDR1 and CDR2 sequences are MDHEN and SYDVKM. The chain's CDR3 is CASSGGLAGGPGYEQYF. The DNA of the CDR3 is TGTGCCAGCAGTGGGGGACTAGCGGGGGGCCCGGGCTACGAGCAGTACTTC.

The V and J genes are TRBV4-1 and TRBJ1-5; D may be TRBD1 (5 bases). The CDR3 has 18 residues. Germline V gene lookup returns CDR1 MGHRA and CDR2 YSYEKL. The V end was cut by 0 bases, the J end by 1 base, with 16 bases between. This CDR3 reads CASSQEFGTPASNQPQHF. The CDR3 DNA reads TGCGCCAGCAGCCAAGAGTTCGGGACCCCGGCCAGCAATCAGCCCCAGCATTTT.

The genes are TRBV5-4 and TRBJ1-1; D is perhaps TRBD1 (6 bases). Trimming took 4 bases from V and 4 from J, leaving 20 bases between them. Germline CDR1 is SGHNT and CDR2 is YYREEE (reference sequence). This CDR3 region has 16 residues. This chain's CDR3 is CASSRQTRGASTEAFF. CDR3 DNA: TGTGCCAGCAGCCGGCAAACCAGGGGCGCGTCCACTGAAGCTTTCTTT. Filled out from reference TRBV5-4 and TRBJ1-1, the complete variable domain reads ETGVTQSPTHLIKTRGQQVTLRCSSQSGHNTVSWYQQALGQGPQFIFQYYREEENGRGNFPPRFSGLQFPNYSSELNVNALELDDSALYLCASSRQTRGASTEAFFGQGTRLTVV.

The J gene is TRBJ1-3, the V gene TRBV2; possible D gene TRBD1, 5 bases. V lost 4 bases to trimming and J lost 4 bases, with 20 bases between them. The CDR3 has 17 amino acids. Germline CDR1 reads SNHLY; CDR2 reads FYNNEI. The CDR3 sequence is CASSVVSGLLKGNTIYF. DNA for the CDR3: TGTGCCAGCAGTGTAGTATCGGGACTTCTAAAGGGAAACACCATATATTTT.